This T cell receptor beta chain was profiled in a study of shared T cell receptors in the human thymus. Trimming pared 1 base from V and 5 bases from J, leaving 8 bases between. Germline lookup yields CDR1 KGHSH and CDR2 LQKENI. There are 13 residues in the CDR3. Using immunoSEQ multiplex PCR, the repertoire was profiled, and TCRdb retains in-frame clones only, with some absent. The data contain a few hundred thousand clones, 85% to 95% of them singletons. The chain employs TRBV18 and TRBJ1-2, with D uncertain. This TCR came from a human donor. The source material was thymocytes. CDR3 in amino acids: CASSPLREYGYTF. The CDR3 DNA sequence: TGTGCCAGCTCACCACTTCGGGAGTATGGCTACACCTTC.